This T cell receptor beta chain was captured by sequencing in a study of blood T cell repertoires in COVID-19. Per the study methods: Estimates of nucleated cell counts were drawn from the amplification of reference gene primers. Method: immunoSEQ multiplex PCR; TCRdb's copy keeps in-frame clones and lacks some. The V and J calls and clone size were taken over from that table, and D and trimming were inferred from the DNA. In the table there are approximately 470,000 clones, about 85% of which are singletons. Participants were aged about 18 to 89 years from roughly 25 US areas. Cohorts were assigned according to the clinical history that participants reported. Sequencing used PBMCs or T cells enriched from blood (not recorded which). The origin of this receptor is a woman in her late teens or twenties who had recovered from COVID-19.

CDR3 sequence: CASSLGGVADTQYF. CDR3 bases: TGTGCCAGCAGCTTAGGGGGGGTAGCAGATACGCAGTATTTT. The chain is built from TRBV11-3 and TRBJ2-3; D is possibly TRBD2 (6 bases). Per the germline V gene, CDR1 is SGHNT and CDR2 is YENEEA. The CDR3 consists of 14 residues. Trimming took 1 base from V and 4 from J, leaving 9 bases between them.